This TCR beta chain was recorded in a study of shared clonotypes between healthy human individuals (dated by TCRdb to 2019 to 2021). For the study in its entirety: The cohort comprised two women and three men aged 18 to 49 years. Per donor, leukapheresis produced somewhere between about 0.94 and 9 billion PBMCs. Libraries were prepared and TCR repertoires were sequenced by different laboratories using diverse techniques, in order to increase sequencing depth and limit assay-specific biases. For each donor, CD4 naive and CD4 memory were each given three plates, CD8 naive was given two plates, and CD8 memory was given one plate. To estimate repertoire size and how much clonotypes are shared between individuals, the study performed deep sequencing of blood TCR repertoires from a few healthy adults. What the authors observed across the whole study: Across a handful of donors, around 5% of naive CD4, 3% to 4% of naive CD8, about 2.3% of memory CD4, and approximately 0.4% of memory CD8 clonotypes were shared. Pairwise subsampling indicated that sequencing depth was expected to affect the degree of clonotype sharing among donors. Clonotypes shared by all four sorted-subset donors showed higher generation probabilities than non-shared clonotypes. Estimated clonotype richness was generally larger for naive than for memory subsets. Rarefaction of sorted-subset datasets indicated incomplete sequencing despite the large sequencing depth. Sampling was restricted to blood, and TCR repertoires in tissues likely differ from the TCR repertoires found in blood. The small number of donors limited the genetic and exposure-history diversity represented.

On this clone itself: The antigen this receptor binds is unknown. Base qualities were left out, and no much larger clone turns up one base away. The sample carries other DNA sequences with the same CDR3.

TCR CDR3 regions were amplified from genomic DNA by multiplex PCR using the deep immunoSEQ assay. Genomic DNA extracted from each cell subset was distributed evenly over all wells of several immunoSEQ 96-well plates, and each plate served as one replicate. For sorted subsets, each replicate PCR was loaded with 200 ng genomic DNA, equivalent to 32,000 or so T cell genomes. Purified libraries were measured with a Qubit 3.0 fluorometer, size-checked on a Bioanalyzer 2100, and measured again with the KAPA Library Quantification kit. Every immunoSEQ 96-well plate was sequenced on a dedicated single-read 150-cycle Illumina NextSeq 550 flow cell. For the original study's pipeline: The immunoSEQ output contained only junctional sequences without quality scores, so filtering could not match that applied to full-length reads. Sequences were annotated with PyIR, a Python wrapper for IgBLAST v1.9, and V/J genes and CDR3 were assigned using IMGT germline references. Reads with weak V/J assignments (E-value above 1e-6), missing CDR3, stop codons, out-of-frame junctions, or ambiguous translated residues were removed. V3J clonotypes were defined by identical inferred V gene, J gene, and CDR3 amino acid sequence. Percentage overlap between repertoires was computed as shared unique clonotypes divided by the size of the smaller repertoire. Richness of each repertoire was evaluated using RTK rarefaction, the Chao1 estimator, and Recon v2.1 estimates of unobserved clonotypes. Generation probabilities for all TCRbeta clonotypes obtained by the gDNA method from a handful of donors were computed using OLGA. The source is immuneACCESS, and TCRdb retained only in-frame sequences with V and J called. Part of the clones is not carried over; for the studies checked, unresolved V genes explain less than half of this, and the remainder is unexplained. For V, J and clone size, that table is used; D and trimming come from the DNA. The sample contains around 2.5 million clones, roughly 93% of them found a single time. Of the sample, approximately 0.37% is held by the ten largest clones.

The donors were healthy, HIV-negative adults with no recently reported acute infections or vaccinations. Only Caucasian adults living in Nashville, Tennessee, USA were represented among the donors. Magnetic negative selection was used to enrich CD4+ T cells, after which naive cells were positively selected on CD45RA and the negative fraction became the memory subset. Blood was collected by leukapheresis, and PBMCs were isolated by Ficoll-Histopaque density gradient centrifugation and then cryopreserved in liquid nitrogen vapor phase. Purity and quantity of every magnetically sorted T cell population were checked by analytical flow cytometry. Genomic DNA was isolated from every sorted fraction and measured by UV absorbance on a Nanodrop 2000c. This receptor was taken from a man aged 18 to 29 in good health. Some clones in this sample may be carry-over from other donors' samples. The sample taken for sequencing was naive CD4+ T cells from PBMCs. In light of the paper, this sample's cell subset or site label describes: CD45RA+ positively selected.

The nucleotide sequence is given as TGTGCCAGCAGCCCCAGAGACAGGGCTGAGGGAGAGACCCAGTACTTC. Translation gives CASSPRDRAEGETQYF. This chain is built from TRBV7-6 and TRBJ2-5; 7 bases in between match TRBD1. The CDR3 has 16 amino acids, counting the end cysteine and phenylalanine. Only the CDR3 region is kept as DNA, spanning 48 bases read in frame from base 1. CDR1 and CDR2 are drawn from the germline V gene: SGHVS, FNYEAQ. V trim: 5 bases; J trim: 4 bases; unmatched bases: 13.